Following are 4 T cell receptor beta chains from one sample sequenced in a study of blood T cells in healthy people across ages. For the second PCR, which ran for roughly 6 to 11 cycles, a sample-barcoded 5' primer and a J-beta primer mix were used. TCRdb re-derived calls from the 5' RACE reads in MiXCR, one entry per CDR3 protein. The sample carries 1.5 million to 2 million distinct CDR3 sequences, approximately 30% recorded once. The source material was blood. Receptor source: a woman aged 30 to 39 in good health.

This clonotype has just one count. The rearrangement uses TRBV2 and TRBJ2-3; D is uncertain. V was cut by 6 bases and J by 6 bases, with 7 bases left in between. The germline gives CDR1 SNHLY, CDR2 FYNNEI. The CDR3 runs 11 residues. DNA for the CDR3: TGTGCCAGCAGGGCCCCGGATACGCAGTATTTT. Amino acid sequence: CASRAPDTQYF.

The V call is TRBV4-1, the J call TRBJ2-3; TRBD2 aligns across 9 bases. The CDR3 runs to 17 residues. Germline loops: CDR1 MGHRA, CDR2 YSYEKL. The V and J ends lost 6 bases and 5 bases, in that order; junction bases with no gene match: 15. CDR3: CASRQLWGGGAQDTQYF. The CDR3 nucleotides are TGCGCCAGCAGACAGCTATGGGGCGGGGGGGCCCAAGATACGCAGTATTTT.

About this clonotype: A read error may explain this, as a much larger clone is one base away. DNA of the CDR3: TGTGCCAACAGTTACCCTCGGGGGACTAGCGGTGCCTACGAGCAGTACTTC. Its translation: CANSYPRGTSGAYEQYF. V gene TRBV6-2 or TRBV6-3 combines with J gene TRBJ2-4; 11 bases align to TRBD2. The J call may be in error: the DNA end matches TRBJ2-7 better. Germline V CDR1 and CDR2: MNHEY, SVGEGT. This CDR3 comprises 17 residues.

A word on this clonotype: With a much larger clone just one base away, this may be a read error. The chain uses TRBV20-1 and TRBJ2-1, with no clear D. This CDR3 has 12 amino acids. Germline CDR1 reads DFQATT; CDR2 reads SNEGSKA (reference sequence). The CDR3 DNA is TGCAGGGCTAGGTTTGCCGACAATGAGCAGTTCTTC. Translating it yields CRARFADNEQFF.